This T cell receptor (beta chain) was profiled in a study of blood T cell repertoires in COVID-19. About the study: T cells, B-cell-depleted T cells, or PBMCs supplied cDNA or gDNA.

The CDR3 consists of 14 residues. In germline, CDR1 is LNHDA, CDR2 SQIVND (reference sequence). The V end was cut by 0 bases, the J end by 6 bases, with 12 bases between. Study processing details: Amplification from reference gene primers served as the basis for estimated nucleated cell counts. Sequencing used immunoSEQ multiplex PCR; TCRdb keeps in-frame clones, though not all of them. V and J calls and clone size are given by that table; D and trimming were obtained from the DNA. The sample shows over 150,000 clones, about 90% of them seen only once. This study enrolled people aged about 18 to 100 from about 26 US geographic areas.

Sequenced sample: PBMCs or T cells enriched from blood (not recorded which). This chain uses TRBV19 with TRBJ2-7, with a tentative D call TRBD1 (5 bases). The TCR sequence derives from a woman aged 50 to 65 who had recovered from COVID-19. CDR3 sequence reads: CASSIDTGLAEQYF. DNA for the CDR3: TGTGCCAGTAGTATAGACACAGGTTTGGCCGAGCAGTACTTC. The full variable domain, its missing parts supplied by reference TRBV19 and TRBJ2-7, is DGGITQSPKYLFRKEGQNVTLSCEQNLNHDAMYWYRQDPGQGLRLIYYSQIVNDFQKGDIAEGYSVSREKKESFPLTVTSAQKNPTAFYLCASSIDTGLAEQYFGPGTRLTVT.